The 30 T cell receptor beta chains listed next were all sequenced from one sample in a study of tumor and adjacent non-tumor tissue in lung cancer (dated by TCRdb to 2016 to 2019). RNA was isolated from bulk, unsorted tissue, and RNA quality was assessed with a NanoDrop ND-1000 and an Agilent 2100. Preparation of the library involved multiplex PCR. The sample was run on an Illumina HiSeq 2500. TCRbeta libraries were built by three rounds of nested PCR using primers (Table S4), following protocols modified from ARM-PCR. TCRdb passed the public sequencing reads through fastp at Q25 and MiXCR, retaining productive beta sequences. A single entry per CDR3 protein holds the most common genes and DNA from its merged rows. Within this sample are roughly 81,000 distinct CDR3 sequences, with about two thirds of them counted one time only. Roughly 12% of the sample is in the top ten clones. The specimen was lung tumor tissue. These receptors were collected from a woman aged 70 to 79 with non-small cell lung cancer.

In the case of this clonotype: At one boundary the junction diverges from the germline segment, which might be a read error. V and J are TRBV4-2 and TRBJ2-5; the match to TRBD2 covers 8 bases. This CDR3 is 16 amino acids long. Germline V CDR1 and CDR2: LGHNA, YNFKEQ. CDR3 loop: CARSQASGPNQEIQYF. CDR3 DNA sequence: TGTGCCAGGAGCCAGGCTAGCGGGCCCAACCAAGAGATCCAGTACTTC.

The CDR3 region is CSVGKDLDSPLHF. CDR3 nucleotides: TGCAGCGTTGGGAAGGATTTGGATTCACCCCTCCACTTT. The V and J genes are TRBV29-1 and TRBJ1-6, with D unclear. CDR3 size: 13 residues. Trimming shortened V by 4 bases and J by 8 bases, and 12 bases separated the two germline ends. Germline V gene sequence: CDR1 SQVTM, CDR2 ANQGSEA.

This clonotype was counted a single time. One end of the junction is discordant with germline, which a read error may explain. The chain carries TRBV5-4 and TRBJ2-3; a possible D gene is TRBD1 (5 bases). The CDR3 runs to 18 residues. Germline V CDR1 and CDR2: SGHNT, YYREEE (reference sequence). The CDR3 protein is CASSPAGLGARGTDTRYF. The DNA of the CDR3 is TGTGCCAGCAGCCCGGCAGGGTTAGGGGCAAGGGGCACAGATACGCGGTATTTT. The full variable domain, in which reference TRBV5-4 and TRBJ2-3 provide the parts outside the CDR3, is ETGVTQSPTHLIKTRGQQVTLRCSSQSGHNTVSWYQQALGQGPQFIFQYYREEENGRGNFPPRFSGLQFPNYSSELNVNALELDDSALYLCASSPAGLGARGTDTRYFGPGTRLTVL.

As concerns this clonotype: A read error may be the cause here, since a much bigger clone is one base away. The genes are TRBV20-1 and TRBJ2-1; perhaps TRBD2 as D (6 bases). V lost 7 bases and J 6 bases, leaving 19 bases between the germline ends. CDR1 is DFQATT, CDR2 SNEGSKA, per germline (reference sequence). The CDR3 spans 14 residues. This chain's CDR3 is CSELSGLELNEQFF. Written as DNA, the CDR3 is TGCAGTGAGCTCAGCGGGCTCGAACTCAATGAGCAGTTCTTC.

This chain uses TRBV4-1 with TRBJ1-1; D might be TRBD1 (5 bases). V lost 9 bases to trimming and J lost 1 base, with 15 bases between them. This CDR3 has 14 residues. Germline CDR1 reads MGHRA; CDR2 reads YSYEKL. This chain's CDR3 is CASSTRTGNTEAFF. In DNA, the CDR3 is TGCGCCAGTAGCACCCGAACAGGGAACACTGAAGCTTTCTTT.

This clonotype came up many times. This chain connects TRBV29-1 to TRBJ2-3, with a weak D call TRBD2 (6 bases). The germline V and J ends were trimmed by 5 bases and 5 bases, with 17 bases remaining between them. The CDR3 sequence is 14 residues long. The germline CDR1 and CDR2 sequences are SQVTM and ANQGSEA. The DNA of the CDR3 is TGCAGCGTTAGGGACTTTCAACCCCGAGATACGCAGTATTTT. This codes for CSVRDFQPRDTQYF.

At least ten counts were recorded for this clonotype. The V call is TRBV6-1, the J call TRBJ1-6; no reliable D call. CDR1 and CDR2 (germline): MNHNS, SASEGT. The CDR3 consists of 15 residues. The V gene lost 1 base and the J gene lost 10 bases, with 14 bases spanning the gap. CDR3 loop: CASSEEEWKESPLHF. The CDR3, as DNA: TGTGCCAGCAGTGAAGAAGAGTGGAAGGAGTCACCCCTCCACTTT.

This chain links TRBV11-2 with TRBJ2-7; unclear D gene. Germline lookup yields CDR1 SGHAT and CDR2 FQNNGV. V shed 7 bases and J shed 4 bases, with 14 bases lying between them. This CDR3 has 13 amino acids. The CDR3 here is CASNFDLAYEQYF. The CDR3 DNA reads TGTGCCAGCAACTTTGACTTGGCGTACGAGCAGTACTTC.

This clonotype was found a few times. One end of the junction fails to match germline, which may point to a read error. This chain uses TRBV6-5 with TRBJ2-3; the match to TRBD1 covers 9 bases. The CDR3 spans 15 residues. CDR1 and CDR2 (germline): MNHEY, SVGAGI. Here the CDR3 DNA reads TGTGTCAGCAGCCACGGGACAGGGATGGCAGATACGCAGTATTTT. This gives the protein CVSSHGTGMADTQYF.

In the case of this clonotype: A read error may produce the germline difference seen at one junction end. V gene TRBV10-3 combines with J gene TRBJ2-1, with no clear D. CDR1 ENHRY and CDR2 SYGVKD come from the germline V gene. CDR3 length: 15 amino acids. CDR3 nucleotide sequence: TGTGCCATCAGTGACCGCCCCGCAATCCACAATGAGCAATTCTTC. Protein sequence: CAISDRPAIHNEQFF.

In the case of this clonotype: The germline gene is not matched at one end of the junction; a read error may be the cause. The chain carries TRBV6-1 and TRBJ2-1; no reliable D call. Per germline, CDR1 MNHNS and CDR2 SASEGT. The CDR3 is 16 amino acids. CDR3 loop: CASILRAFRLYNEQSF. The CDR3 nucleotides are TGTGCCAGCATTTTACGGGCCTTCCGACTCTACAATGAGCAGTCCTTC.

V and J are TRBV28 and TRBJ1-2; D is perhaps TRBD1 (5 bases). CDR1 is MDHEN, CDR2 SYDVKM, per germline. V shed 6 bases and J shed 8 bases, with 16 bases lying between them. The CDR3 runs to 13 residues. The CDR3 DNA follows: TGTGCCAGCAGACGACCAGGGTATGAAGGCTACACCTTC. Translating gives CASRRPGYEGYTF.

The chain has TRBV4-1 and TRBJ1-1; maybe TRBD1 (6 bases). Germline V gives CDR1 MGHRA, CDR2 YSYEKL. CDR3 length equals 16 residues. CDR3 in amino acids: CAGSQDTGNMNTEAFF. CDR3 DNA sequence: TGCGCAGGCAGCCAAGATACAGGGAATATGAACACTGAAGCTTTCTTT.

This clonotype was seen at least ten times. A clone one base away is much larger, so this may be a read error. The J gene is TRBJ1-1, the V gene TRBV29-1; D not resolved. This CDR3 contains 12 residues. The germline V gene encodes CDR1 SQVTM and CDR2 ANQGSEA. CDR3 in DNA: TGCAGCGTTGGAGGTGGCGGCACTGAAGCTTCCTTT. Its translation: CSVGGGGTEASF.

About this clonotype: A read error is possible here, since a much larger clone lies one base away. The chain carries TRBV6-6 and TRBJ1-1; TRBD1 might be the D (5 bases). The CDR3 spans 14 residues. Trimming took 10 bases from V and 2 from J, leaving 17 bases between them. Germline lookup yields CDR1 MNHNY and CDR2 SVGAGI (reference sequence). Written as DNA, the CDR3 is TGTGCCAACAGGCCTCCGACGGGAAACACTGAAGCTTTCTTT. Translated: CANRPPTGNTEAFF.

The CDR3 loop reads CSARDEGSGNSPLHF. CDR3 in DNA: TGCAGTGCTAGAGATGAAGGGAGCGGAAATTCACCCCTCCACTTT. The chain employs TRBV20-1 and TRBJ1-6; no clear D gene. Germline lookup yields CDR1 DFQATT and CDR2 SNEGSKA (reference sequence). Trimming stripped 0 bases from V and 7 bases from J, with 13 bases between. This CDR3 spans 15 amino acids.

On this clonotype itself: Mismatch with germline at one junction end may stem from a read error. This chain connects TRBV4-1 to TRBJ2-7; 10 positions agree with TRBD2. The CDR3 sequence is 16 residues long. Germline V CDR1 and CDR2: MGHRA, YSYEKL. This chain's CDR3 is CASSFESSGSFYEQYF. The DNA of the CDR3 is TGCGCAAGCAGTTTCGAGTCTAGCGGGAGCTTCTACGAGCAGTACTTC.

The rearrangement joins TRBV6-1 to TRBJ2-1; 7 positions agree with TRBD1. Germline V gene sequence: CDR1 MNHNS, CDR2 SASEGT. Unmatched junction bases numbered 15, after V lost 8 bases and J lost 5 bases. This CDR3 is 16 amino acids long. CDR3 bases: TGTGCCAGCTGTCAATCCGTGACAGGGAAGGACAATGAGCAGTTCTTC. Its protein product is CASCQSVTGKDNEQFF.

This clonotype occurred many times. This chain joins TRBV28 and TRBJ2-7; a weak D match, TRBD2 (6 bases). Germline-derived CDR1 and CDR2 are MDHEN and SYDVKM. Trimming pared 6 bases from V and 4 bases from J, leaving 25 bases between. This CDR3 is 17 amino acids long. The CDR3 DNA follows: TGTGCCAGCAGCCGTAATTTGGGGGTCGGGGGAAGGTACGAGCAGTACTTC. Translating it yields CASSRNLGVGGRYEQYF.

Comments on this clonotype: A read error may be the cause here, since a much bigger clone is one base away. The V call is TRBV28, the J call TRBJ2-3; 8 nucleotides agree with TRBD1. This CDR3 region has 15 residues. CDR1 and CDR2 from the germline V gene are MDHEN and SYDVKM. The CDR3 DNA is TGTGCCAGCAGTTCAGGGGGCACTAGCACAGATATGCAGTATTTT. Its translation: CASSSGGTSTDMQYF.

In regard to this clonotype: One end of the junction does not line up with germline, which may come from a read error. V gene TRBV11-1 combines with J gene TRBJ2-6; D possibly corresponds to TRBD1 (6 bases). This CDR3 spans 16 amino acids. Per germline, CDR1 SGHAT and CDR2 FQDESV (reference sequence). CDR3 sequence: CASSLRDRRGANVLTF. DNA for the CDR3: TGTGCCAGTAGCTTAAGAGACAGGCGGGGGGCCAACGTCCTGACTTTC.

A word on this clonotype: One end of the junction fails to match germline, which may point to a read error. The chain uses TRBV11-3 and TRBJ2-3; a possible D gene is TRBD2 (5 bases). CDR1 is SGHNT, CDR2 YENEEA, per germline. There are 14 residues in the CDR3. CDR3 in DNA: TGTACCAGCGGCTTAGATCCCAGCACAGATACGCAGTATTTT. Its protein is CTSGLDPSTDTQYF.

The chain links TRBV29-1 to TRBJ1-1; D is undetermined. Between the trimmed V and J ends, which lost 3 bases and 10 bases, there was a span of 21 bases. Looked up from germline, CDR1 is SQVTM and CDR2 is ANQGSEA. The CDR3 is 14 amino acids. The CDR3 region has the DNA TGCAGCGTTGAGGGTAGATTCTTAAAAAAGGGAGCTTTCTTT. This sequence encodes CSVEGRFLKKGAFF.

This clonotype was seen repeatedly, ten times or more. The rearrangement uses TRBV7-8 and TRBJ2-1, with 13 bases matching TRBD2. Germline CDR1 reads SGHVS; CDR2 reads FQNEAQ. The V gene end was trimmed by 4 bases and the J gene end by 7 bases; junction bases not matched to a gene: 7. The length of the CDR3 is 16 residues. This CDR3 reads CASSSGTSGMGNEQFF. CDR3 nucleotide sequence: TGTGCCAGCAGCTCAGGGACTAGCGGGATGGGAAATGAGCAGTTCTTC.

Remarks on this clonotype: The CDR3 carries no conserved terminal phenylalanine or tryptophan, so it likely arises from a read error. The V gene is TRBV28, the J gene TRBJ2-1, with a weak D call TRBD1 (5 bases). Trimming removed 8 bases at V and 3 bases at J, with 17 bases between. The CDR3 spans 15 residues. Germline CDR1 reads MDHEN; CDR2 reads SYDVKM. The CDR3 region is CASEKVSRDYNEQFL. CDR3 nucleotide sequence: TGTGCCAGCGAAAAAGTAAGCAGGGACTACAATGAGCAGTTCTTA.

This clonotype was recorded once. This CDR3 fails to terminate in the conserved phenylalanine or tryptophan, so it likely reflects a read error. This chain links TRBV6-1 with TRBJ1-5; possibly TRBD1 for D (6 bases). CDR1 and CDR2 from the germline V gene are MNHNS and SASEGT. This CDR3 spans 14 amino acids. Written as DNA, the CDR3 is TGTGCCAGCAGTGTCTCCAGGGACAATCAGTCCCAGCATTCT. Protein: CASSVSRDNQSQHS.

In its sample, this clonotype was seen a few times. Relative to the germline gene, one junction end is altered; a read error may explain this. The V and J genes are TRBV12-3 or TRBV12-4 and TRBJ1-3; D is undetermined. The length of the CDR3 is 12 residues. The CDR3 protein is CTSNLEGNTIYF. The CDR3 DNA is TGTACCAGCAATTTAGAAGGTAACACCATATATTTT.

To note about this clonotype: At one of its ends the junction is not consistent with the germline gene, which may arise from a read error. This chain uses TRBV12-3 or TRBV12-4 with TRBJ1-2, with no clear D. The CDR3 sequence is 12 residues long. CDR3 coding DNA: TGTGCCAGCAGCTTAGCTGCCTATAGCTACACCTTC. Translating gives CASSLAAYSYTF.

A word on this clonotype: A junction end diverges from the germline sequence, so it may reflect a read error. The rearrangement joins TRBV4-1 to TRBJ2-7, with 14 bases aligning to TRBD2. From germline, CDR1 is MGHRA and CDR2 YSYEKL. The CDR3 totals 19 residues. CDR3 nucleotides: TGCGCCAGCAGCCAAGGGATAGACACGGGACTAGCGGGAGTCTACGAGGAGTACTTC. This codes for CASSQGIDTGLAGVYEEYF.

This clonotype came up a few times. V gene TRBV11-2 combines with J gene TRBJ2-3; 10 nucleotides match TRBD2. V gave up 2 bases and J gave up 6 bases; unmatched junction bases: 5. The germline V gene encodes CDR1 SGHAT and CDR2 FQNNGV. The CDR3 has 15 residues. This CDR3 reads CASSLTSGMGDTQYF. CDR3 sequence (DNA): TGTGCCAGCAGCTTAACTAGCGGGATGGGGGATACGCAGTATTTT.